This TCR beta chain was recovered during a study of blood T cell repertoires in COVID-19. Study background: Spain, Italy and the United States supplied samples that represented acute and convalescent COVID-19. In each case, the material was cDNA or gDNA derived from T cells, B-cell-depleted T cells, or PBMCs.

V lost 2 bases to trimming and J lost 9 bases; unmatched junction nucleotides: 5. Germline V gives CDR1 LGHDT, CDR2 YNNKEL (reference sequence). This CDR3 has 14 amino acids. Authors' data handling: Amplification from reference gene primers served as the basis for estimated nucleated cell counts. The method was immunoSEQ multiplex PCR; TCRdb's version includes in-frame clones alone and lacks a portion of them. V, J and clone size are those of that table, while D and trimming were read from the DNA. The sample comprises 250,000 to 350,000 clones, about 87% of which are singletons, and approximately 6% rests with the top ten.

The chain has TRBV3-1 (or the pseudogene TRBV3-2) and TRBJ2-1, with 9 bases that match TRBD1. Sample: peripheral blood. The source is a woman aged 45-60 years with COVID-19, enrolled during active disease. The CDR3 bases are TGTGCCAGCAGCCAAAATTACAGGGGGCTTGAGCAGTTCTTC. Translating gives CASSQNYRGLEQFF.